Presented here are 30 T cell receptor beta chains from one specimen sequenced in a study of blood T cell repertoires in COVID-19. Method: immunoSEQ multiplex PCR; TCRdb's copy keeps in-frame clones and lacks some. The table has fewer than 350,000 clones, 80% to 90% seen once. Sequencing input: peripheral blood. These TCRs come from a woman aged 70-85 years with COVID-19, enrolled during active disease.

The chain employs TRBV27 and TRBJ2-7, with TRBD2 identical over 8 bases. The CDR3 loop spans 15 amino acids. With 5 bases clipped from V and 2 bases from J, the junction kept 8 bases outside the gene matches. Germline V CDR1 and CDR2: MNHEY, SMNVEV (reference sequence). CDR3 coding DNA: TGTGCCAGCAGTCCCGGGACTAGATACCCCTACGAGCAGTACTTC. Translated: CASSPGTRYPYEQYF.

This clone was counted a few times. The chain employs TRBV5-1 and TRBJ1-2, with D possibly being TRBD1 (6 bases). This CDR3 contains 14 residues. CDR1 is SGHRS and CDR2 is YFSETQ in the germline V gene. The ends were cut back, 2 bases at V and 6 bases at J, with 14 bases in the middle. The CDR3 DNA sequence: TGCGCCAGCAGCTTTAGTCGCAGGGGCGATGGCTACACCTTC. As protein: CASSFSRRGDGYTF.

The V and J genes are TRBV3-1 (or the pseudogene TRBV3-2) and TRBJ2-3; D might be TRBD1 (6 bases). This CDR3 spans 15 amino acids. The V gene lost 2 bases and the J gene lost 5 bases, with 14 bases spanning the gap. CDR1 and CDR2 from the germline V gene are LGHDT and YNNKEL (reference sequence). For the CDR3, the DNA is TGTGCCAGCAGCCAAAGGCAGGGGTCCCAAGATACGCAGTATTTT. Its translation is CASSQRQGSQDTQYF.

In nucleotides, the CDR3 is TGTGCCAGTAGTCGCAGGGAGGGGGGTAACACTGAAGCTTTCTTT. It codes for CASSRREGGNTEAFF. The V gene is TRBV19, the J gene TRBJ1-1; D possibly corresponds to TRBD1 (6 bases). The length of the CDR3 is 15 residues. Trimming removed 5 bases from V and 2 bases from J, with 15 bases in between. Germline CDR1 is LNHDA and CDR2 is SQIVND (reference sequence). The full variable domain, in which reference TRBV19 and TRBJ1-1 provide the parts outside the CDR3, is DGGITQSPKYLFRKEGQNVTLSCEQNLNHDAMYWYRQDPGQGLRLIYYSQIVNDFQKGDIAEGYSVSREKKESFPLTVTSAQKNPTAFYLCASSRREGGNTEAFFGQGTRLTVV.

As DNA, the CDR3 is TGTGCCAGCAGCGTAGAGGGACAGGGCCAAACTAACTATGGCTACACCTTC. It is translated as CASSVEGQGQTNYGYTF. The chain couples TRBV9 to TRBJ1-2; 9 bases agree with TRBD1. Germline V CDR1 and CDR2: SGDLS, YYNGEE. The CDR3 is made up of 17 amino acids. Germline trimming cut 0 bases from V and 0 bases from J; bases unmatched to any gene: 6.

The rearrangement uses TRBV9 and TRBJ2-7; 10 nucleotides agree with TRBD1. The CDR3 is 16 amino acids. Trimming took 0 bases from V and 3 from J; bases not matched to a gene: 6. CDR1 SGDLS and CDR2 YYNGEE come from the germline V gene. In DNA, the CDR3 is TGTGCCAGCAGCGTAGCCGGGACAGGGGTTTTCTACGAGCAGTACTTC. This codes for CASSVAGTGVFYEQYF.

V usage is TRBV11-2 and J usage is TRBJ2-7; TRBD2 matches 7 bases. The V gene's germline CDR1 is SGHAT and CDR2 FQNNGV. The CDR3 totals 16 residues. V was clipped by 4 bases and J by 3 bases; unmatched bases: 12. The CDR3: CASSSGEGATLYEQYF. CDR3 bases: TGTGCCAGCAGCTCGGGGGAGGGAGCAACCCTCTACGAGCAGTACTTC.

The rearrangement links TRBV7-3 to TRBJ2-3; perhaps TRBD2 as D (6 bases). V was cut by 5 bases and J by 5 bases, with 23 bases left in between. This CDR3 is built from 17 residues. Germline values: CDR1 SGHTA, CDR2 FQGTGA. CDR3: CASSLTGVGGTEDTQYF. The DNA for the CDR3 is TGTGCCAGCAGCCTTACCGGGGTCGGAGGGACCGAAGATACGCAGTATTTT.

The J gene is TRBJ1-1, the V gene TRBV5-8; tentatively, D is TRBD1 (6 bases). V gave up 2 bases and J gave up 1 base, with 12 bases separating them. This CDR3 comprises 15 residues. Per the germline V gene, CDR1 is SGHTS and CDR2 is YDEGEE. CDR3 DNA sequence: TGTGCCAGCAGCTTTTACTGGACAGAGAACACTGAAGCTTTCTTT. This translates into CASSFYWTENTEAFF.

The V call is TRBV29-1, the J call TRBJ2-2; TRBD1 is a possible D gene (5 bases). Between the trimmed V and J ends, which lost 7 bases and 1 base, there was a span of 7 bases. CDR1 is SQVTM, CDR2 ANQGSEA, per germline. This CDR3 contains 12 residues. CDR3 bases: TGCAGCGCGACAGAGAACACCGGGGAGCTGTTTTTT. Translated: CSATENTGELFF.

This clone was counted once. CDR3 protein: CASSPRTGDVYGYTF. For the CDR3, the DNA is TGTGCCAGCAGTCCACGGACAGGGGACGTCTATGGCTACACCTTC. The chain carries TRBV6-5 and TRBJ1-2; 9 bases line up with TRBD1. Germline V CDR1 and CDR2: MNHEY, SVGAGI. V was pared by 5 bases and J by 4 bases, with 8 bases of the junction left unmatched. CDR3 length: 15 residues.

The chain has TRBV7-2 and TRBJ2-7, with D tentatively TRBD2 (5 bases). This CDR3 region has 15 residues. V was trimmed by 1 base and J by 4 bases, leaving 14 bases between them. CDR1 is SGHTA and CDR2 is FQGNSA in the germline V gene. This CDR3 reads CASSLDAGGRYEQYF. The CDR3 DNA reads TGTGCCAGCAGCTTAGATGCGGGTGGACGGTACGAGCAGTACTTC. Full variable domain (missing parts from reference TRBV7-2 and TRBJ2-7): GAGVSQSPSNKVTEKGKDVELRCDPISGHTALYWYRQSLGQGLEFLIYFQGNSAPDKSGLPSDRFSAERTGGSVSTLTIQRTQQEDSAVYLCASSLDAGGRYEQYFGPGTRLTVT.

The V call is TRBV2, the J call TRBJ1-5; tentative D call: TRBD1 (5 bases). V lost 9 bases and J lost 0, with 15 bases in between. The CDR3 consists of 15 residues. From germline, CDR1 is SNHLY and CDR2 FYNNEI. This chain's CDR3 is CASNLGAYSNQPQHF. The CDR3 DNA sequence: TGTGCCAGTAATCTAGGGGCTTATAGCAATCAGCCCCAGCATTTT.

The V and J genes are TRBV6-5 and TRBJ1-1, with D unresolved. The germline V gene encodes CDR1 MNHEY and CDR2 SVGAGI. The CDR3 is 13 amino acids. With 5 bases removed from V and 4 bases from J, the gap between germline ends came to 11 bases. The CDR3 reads CASSRLGGTEAFF. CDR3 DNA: TGTGCCAGCAGTCGGTTAGGCGGCACTGAAGCTTTCTTT.

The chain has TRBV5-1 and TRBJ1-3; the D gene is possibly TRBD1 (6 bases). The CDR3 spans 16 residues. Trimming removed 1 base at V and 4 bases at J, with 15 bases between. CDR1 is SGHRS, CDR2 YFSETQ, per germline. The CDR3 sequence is CASSLYLTGSGNTIYF. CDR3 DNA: TGCGCCAGCAGCTTGTACCTAACAGGGTCCGGAAACACCATATATTTT.

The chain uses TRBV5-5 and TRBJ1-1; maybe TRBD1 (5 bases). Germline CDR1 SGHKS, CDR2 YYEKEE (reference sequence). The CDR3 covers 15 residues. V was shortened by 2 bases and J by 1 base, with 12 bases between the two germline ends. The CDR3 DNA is TGTGCCAGCAGCTTATTATCGGGGGGGAACACTGAAGCTTTCTTT. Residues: CASSLLSGGNTEAFF.

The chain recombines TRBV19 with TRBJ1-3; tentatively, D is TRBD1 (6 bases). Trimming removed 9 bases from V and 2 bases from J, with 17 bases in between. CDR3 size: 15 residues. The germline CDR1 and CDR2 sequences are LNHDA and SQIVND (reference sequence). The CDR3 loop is CASKPQGTTGNTIYF. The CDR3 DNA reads TGTGCCAGCAAACCTCAGGGGACTACTGGAAACACCATATATTTT. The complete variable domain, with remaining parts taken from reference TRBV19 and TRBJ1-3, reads DGGITQSPKYLFRKEGQNVTLSCEQNLNHDAMYWYRQDPGQGLRLIYYSQIVNDFQKGDIAEGYSVSREKKESFPLTVTSAQKNPTAFYLCASKPQGTTGNTIYFGEGSWLTVV.

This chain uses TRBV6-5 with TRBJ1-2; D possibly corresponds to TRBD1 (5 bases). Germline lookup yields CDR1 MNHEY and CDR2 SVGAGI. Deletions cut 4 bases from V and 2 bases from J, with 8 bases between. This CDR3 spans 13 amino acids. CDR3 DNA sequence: TGTGCCAGCAGTTCGACAGAAAACTATGGCTACACCTTC. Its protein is CASSSTENYGYTF.

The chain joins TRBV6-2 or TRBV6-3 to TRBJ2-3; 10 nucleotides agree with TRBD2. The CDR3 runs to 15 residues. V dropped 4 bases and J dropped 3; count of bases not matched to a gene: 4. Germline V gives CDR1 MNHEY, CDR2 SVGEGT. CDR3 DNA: TGTGCCAGCAGTTCCAGCGGGGGGGCAACAGATACGCAGTATTTT. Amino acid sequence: CASSSSGGATDTQYF.

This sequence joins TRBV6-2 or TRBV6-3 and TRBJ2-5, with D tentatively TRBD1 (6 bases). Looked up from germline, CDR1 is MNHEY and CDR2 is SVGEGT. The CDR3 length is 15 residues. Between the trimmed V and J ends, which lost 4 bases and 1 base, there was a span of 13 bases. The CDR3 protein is CASSSFGTIQETQYF. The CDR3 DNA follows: TGTGCCAGCAGTTCCTTTGGGACAATCCAAGAGACCCAGTACTTC.

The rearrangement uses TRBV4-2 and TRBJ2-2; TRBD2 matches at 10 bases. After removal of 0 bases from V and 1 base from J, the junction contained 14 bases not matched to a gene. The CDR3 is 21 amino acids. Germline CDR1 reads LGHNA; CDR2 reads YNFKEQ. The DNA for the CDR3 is TGTGCCAGCAGCCAAGATCCTTGGGGAGTAGCGGGGGGCCTGAACACCGGGGAGCTGTTTTTT. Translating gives CASSQDPWGVAGGLNTGELFF.

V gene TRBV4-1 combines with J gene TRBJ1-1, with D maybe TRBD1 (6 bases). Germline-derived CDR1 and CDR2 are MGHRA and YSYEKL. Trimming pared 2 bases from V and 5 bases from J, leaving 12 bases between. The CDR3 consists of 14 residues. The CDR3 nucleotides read TGCGCCAGCAGCCAAACAGGGAGGGGGACTGAAGCTTTCTTT. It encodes CASSQTGRGTEAFF.

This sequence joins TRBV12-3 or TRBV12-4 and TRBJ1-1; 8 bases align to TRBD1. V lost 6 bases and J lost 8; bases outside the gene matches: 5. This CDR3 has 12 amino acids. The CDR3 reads CASSRGDREAFF. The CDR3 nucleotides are TGTGCCAGCAGCCGAGGGGACAGGGAAGCTTTCTTT.

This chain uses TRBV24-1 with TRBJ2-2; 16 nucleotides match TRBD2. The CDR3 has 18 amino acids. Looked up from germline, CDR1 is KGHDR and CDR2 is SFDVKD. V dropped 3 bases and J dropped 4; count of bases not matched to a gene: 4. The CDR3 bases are TGTGCCACCAGTGATCCCGGGACTAGCGGGGGGGCCACCGGGGAGCTGTTTTTT. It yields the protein CATSDPGTSGGATGELFF.

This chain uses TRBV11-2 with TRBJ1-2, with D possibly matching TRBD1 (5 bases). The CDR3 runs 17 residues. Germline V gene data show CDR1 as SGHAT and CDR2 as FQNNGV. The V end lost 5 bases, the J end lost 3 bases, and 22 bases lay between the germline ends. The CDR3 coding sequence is TGTGCCAGCAGCCTATTCGACAGTCTCTTCCGACACTATGGCTACACCTTC. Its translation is CASSLFDSLFRHYGYTF.

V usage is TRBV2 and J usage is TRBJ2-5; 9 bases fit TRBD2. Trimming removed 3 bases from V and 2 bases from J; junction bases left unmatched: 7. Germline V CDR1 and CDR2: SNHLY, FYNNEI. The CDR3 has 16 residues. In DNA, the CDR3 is TGTGCCAGCAGTGATGGGCGGGGGGGAATTCAAGAGACCCAGTACTTC. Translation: CASSDGRGGIQETQYF.

Here the CDR3 reads CASSQGTGWSDYGYTF. The CDR3, as DNA: TGCGCCAGCAGCCAGGGGACAGGGTGGTCGGACTATGGCTACACCTTC. The V and J genes are TRBV4-1 and TRBJ1-2, with TRBD1 matching over 9 bases. The V gene's germline CDR1 is MGHRA and CDR2 YSYEKL. The CDR3 has 16 residues. Germline trimming cut 3 bases from V and 3 bases from J; bases unmatched to any gene: 8.

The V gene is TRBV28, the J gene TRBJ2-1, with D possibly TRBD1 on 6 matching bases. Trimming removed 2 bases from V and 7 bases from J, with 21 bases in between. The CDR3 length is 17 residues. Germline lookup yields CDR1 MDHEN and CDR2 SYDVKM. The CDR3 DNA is TGTGCCAGCAGTTTAATGCCCACTAGACAGGCCGGGAATGAGCAGTTCTTC. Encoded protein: CASSLMPTRQAGNEQFF.

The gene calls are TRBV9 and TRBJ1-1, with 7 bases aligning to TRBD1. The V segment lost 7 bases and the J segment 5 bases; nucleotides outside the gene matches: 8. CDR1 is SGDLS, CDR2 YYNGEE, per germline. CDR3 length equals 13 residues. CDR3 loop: CASARQGDTEAFF. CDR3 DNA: TGTGCCAGCGCCCGACAGGGAGATACTGAAGCTTTCTTT. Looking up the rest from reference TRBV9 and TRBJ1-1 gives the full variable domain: DSGVTQTPKHLITATGQRVTLRCSPRSGDLSVYWYQQSLDQGLQFLIQYYNGEERAKGNILERFSAQQFPDLHSELNLSSLELGDSALYFCASARQGDTEAFFGQGTRLTVV.

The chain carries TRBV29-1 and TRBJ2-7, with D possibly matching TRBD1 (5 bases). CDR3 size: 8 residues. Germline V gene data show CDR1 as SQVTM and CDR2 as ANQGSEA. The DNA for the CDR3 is TGCAGGGACACCGGGCAGTACTTC. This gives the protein CRDTGQYF.